The 32 T cell receptor beta chains below were found in one sample sequenced in a study of post-analysis software for immune sequencing data. Broader study findings: Among five TRBV segments more frequent in patients than controls were TRBV5-6, TRBV5-1 and TRBV20-1.

What these receptors recognize is not known. TCR beta cDNA libraries included unique molecular identifiers. TCRdb independently ran MiXCR on the PCR reads; one entry per CDR3 protein. The data contain about 810,000 distinct CDR3 sequences, approximately 53% of them seen just once; the ten biggest clones take up approximately 4.4%. The sample comprised blood. Source of these receptors: a girl aged 10-17 years with multiple sclerosis.

In this sample, this clonotype turned up once. The rearrangement joins TRBV6-5 to TRBJ2-1; D might be TRBD2 (6 bases). Germline V gives CDR1 MNHEY, CDR2 SVGAGI. This CDR3 contains 15 residues. V was cut by 5 bases and J by 6 bases, with 17 bases left in between. The CDR3 region has the DNA TGTGCCAGCAGTCAGACTAGGGCAAGCCCCAATGAGCAGTTCTTC. Translating gives CASSQTRASPNEQFF.

The rearrangement uses TRBV5-5 and TRBJ2-1, with D perhaps matching TRBD2 (5 bases). The germline CDR1 and CDR2 sequences are SGHKS and YYEKEE (reference sequence). The CDR3 sequence is 15 residues long. Trimming stripped 3 bases from V and 8 bases from J, with 18 bases between. The DNA for the CDR3 is TGTGCCAGCAGCTCCCAGCCGGACTTGAGGCATGAGCAGTTCTTC. Encoded protein: CASSSQPDLRHEQFF.

Many counts were recorded for this clonotype. The genes are TRBV5-4 and TRBJ2-5, with TRBD2 identical over 7 bases. V dropped 0 bases and J dropped 6; count of bases not matched to a gene: 8. The CDR3 sequence is 15 residues long. CDR1 is SGHNT, CDR2 YYREEE, per germline (reference sequence). In DNA form, the CDR3 reads TGTGCCAGCAGCTTGGATGGCGGGGGTACCAAGACCCAGTACTTC. Translation: CASSLDGGGTKTQYF.

The CDR3 coding sequence is TGTGCCAGCAGCTTGGCGCAGGCAGATACGCAGTATTTT. Amino acid sequence: CASSLAQADTQYF. The V call is TRBV7-6, the J call TRBJ2-3; D call uncertain. Germline V gives CDR1 SGHVS, CDR2 FNYEAQ. The V end lost 3 bases, the J end lost 4 bases, and 8 bases lay between the germline ends. This CDR3 contains 13 residues.

This clonotype was seen more than once but under ten times. V gene TRBV5-1 combines with J gene TRBJ2-3, with D perhaps TRBD1 or TRBD2 (5 bases each). The V end was cut by 3 bases, the J end by 0 bases, with 11 bases between. The CDR3 length is 15 residues. CDR1 is SGHRS and CDR2 is YFSETQ in the germline V gene. CDR3 nucleotides: TGCGCCAGCAGCTCCCAGGGAGTGAGCACAGATACGCAGTATTTT. Protein: CASSSQGVSTDTQYF. Variable domain in full (rest from reference TRBV5-1 and TRBJ2-3): KAGVTQTPRYLIKTRGQQVTLSCSPISGHRSVSWYQQTPGQGLQFLFEYFSETQRNKGNFPGRFSGRQFSNSRSEMNVSTLELGDSALYLCASSSQGVSTDTQYFGPGTRLTVL.

The chain employs TRBV7-3 and TRBJ2-1, with 7 bases fitting TRBD2. Trimming at V came to 4 bases and at J to 6 bases, leaving 12 bases not matched to a gene. Germline CDR1 reads SGHTA; CDR2 reads FQGTGA. The CDR3 totals 16 residues. Here the CDR3 DNA reads TGTGCCAGCAGCTCCCAAGGAGGGACTAAAAGCAATGAGCAGTTCTTC. The encoded protein is CASSSQGGTKSNEQFF.

The J gene is TRBJ1-5, the V gene TRBV12-3 or TRBV12-4, with no clear D. The CDR3 extends over 15 amino acids. V shed 1 base and J shed 0 bases, with 7 bases lying between them. CDR3 DNA sequence: TGTGCCAGCAGTTTAGGAGGACTTAGCAATCAGCCCCAGCATTTT. The encoded protein is CASSLGGLSNQPQHF.

The sample holds a few counts of this clonotype. The chain employs TRBV6-1 and TRBJ2-1; TRBD1 or TRBD2 may be the D gene (5 bases each). V shed 8 bases and J shed 1 base, with 12 bases lying between them. This CDR3 comprises 14 residues. From germline, CDR1 is MNHNS and CDR2 SASEGT. The CDR3 coding sequence is TGTGCCAGCCAGAGGGGCTATTCCTACAATGAGCAGTTCTTC. It yields the protein CASQRGYSYNEQFF.

This clonotype has only a few counts. J is TRBJ1-2 and V is TRBV9; D is possibly TRBD1 (5 bases). CDR1 is SGDLS and CDR2 is YYNGEE in the germline V gene. V lost 3 bases to trimming and J lost 6 bases, with 21 bases between them. This CDR3 comprises 16 residues. The CDR3 coding sequence is TGTGCCAGCAGCGATATCCTCTCCTCATCGGGGGATGGCTACACCTTC. Protein product: CASSDILSSSGDGYTF.

V and J are TRBV29-1 and TRBJ2-7, with D tentatively TRBD1 (5 bases). The germline V gene has CDR1 SQVTM and CDR2 ANQGSEA. V was clipped by 5 bases and J by 6 bases, with 23 bases between them. The CDR3 consists of 15 residues. CDR3 bases: TGCAGCGTTAGCGCCGGATCGGTCGGGCAGGGCGAGCAGTACTTC. This codes for CSVSAGSVGQGEQYF.

The chain links TRBV20-1 to TRBJ1-2; 9 positions match TRBD1. V shed 6 bases and J 4 bases; nucleotides not matched to a gene: 3. From germline, CDR1 is DFQATT and CDR2 SNEGSKA (reference sequence). The CDR3 spans 12 residues. This CDR3 reads CSAWDRAYGYTF. The CDR3 DNA reads TGCAGTGCCTGGGACAGGGCCTATGGCTACACCTTC.

The rearrangement uses TRBV19 and TRBJ2-4, with D perhaps matching TRBD1 (5 bases). The J call may be faulty, since TRBJ2-7 better matches the DNA end. The CDR3 is made up of 15 amino acids. Per the germline V gene, CDR1 is LNHDA and CDR2 is SQIVND (reference sequence). CDR3 sequence reads: CASRSGQWGSYEQYF. Written as DNA, the CDR3 is TGTGCCAGTCGCTCCGGGCAGTGGGGCTCTTACGAGCAGTACTTC.

As to this clonotype: At one boundary the junction diverges from the germline segment, which might be a read error. The rearrangement joins TRBV7-9 to TRBJ1-4, with 8 nucleotides matching TRBD1. CDR3 size: 15 residues. Germline assignment: CDR1 SEHNR and CDR2 FQNEAQ (reference sequence). CDR3 DNA: TGTGCCAGCAGCTTTACCGGGACAGGCGGTGAAAAACGGTTTTTT. Encoded protein: CASSFTGTGGEKRFF.

This clonotype has just one count. The chain is built from TRBV5-1 and TRBJ2-1; 10 nucleotides match TRBD2. Germline loops: CDR1 SGHRS, CDR2 YFSETQ. The junction had 7 bases not matched to a gene; V was cut back by 4 bases and J by 6 bases. CDR3 length: 15 residues. CDR3: CASSQSGGALNEQFF. Written as DNA, the CDR3 is TGCGCCAGCAGCCAGAGCGGGGGGGCCCTCAATGAGCAGTTCTTC.

The rearrangement uses TRBV7-2 and TRBJ2-4, with 7 bases aligning to TRBD1. The J call may be wrong; the DNA end is better matched by TRBJ2-7. The CDR3 contains 15 residues. Germline-derived CDR1 and CDR2 are SGHTA and FQGNSA. CDR3 sequence (DNA): TGTGCCAGCAGCAAGCAGGGGGTTGTCCCCTACGAGCAGTACTTC. This encodes CASSKQGVVPYEQYF.

The chain uses TRBV3-1 and TRBJ1-4, with D perhaps matching TRBD1 (5 bases). Trimming pared 1 base from V and 0 bases from J, leaving 18 bases between. The CDR3 sequence is 19 residues long. Germline V gene lookup returns CDR1 LGHDT and CDR2 YNNKEL (reference sequence). The CDR3: CASSQGGMGSGATNEKLFF. CDR3 nucleotides: TGTGCCAGCAGCCAAGGGGGCATGGGTTCGGGGGCAACTAATGAAAAACTGTTTTTT.

This clonotype has only a few counts. The genes are TRBV7-6 and TRBJ2-6, with no clear D. V lost 1 base and J lost 0, with 13 bases in between. CDR1 and CDR2 (germline): SGHVS, FNYEAQ. The CDR3 runs to 18 residues. The CDR3 loop reads CASSLVGVSLSGANVLTF. For the CDR3, the DNA is TGTGCCAGCAGCTTAGTTGGGGTCTCCCTCTCTGGGGCCAACGTCCTGACTTTC. Combining the CDR3 with reference TRBV7-6 and TRBJ2-6 gives the whole variable domain GAGVSQSPRYKVTKRGQDVALRCDPISGHVSLYWYRQALGQGPEFLTYFNYEAQQDKSGLPNDRFSAERPEGSISTLTIQRTEQRDSAMYRCASSLVGVSLSGANVLTFGAGSRLTVL.

This clonotype has only one observation. The CDR3 DNA sequence: TGCGCCAGCAGCTTGAGAGGGACCGTCAATGAGCAGTTCTTC. Its translation: CASSLRGTVNEQFF. The rearrangement uses TRBV5-1 and TRBJ2-1; perhaps D is TRBD1 or TRBD2 (5 bases each). The CDR3 consists of 14 residues. The germline gives CDR1 SGHRS, CDR2 YFSETQ. The V end was cut by 1 base, the J end by 6 bases, with 11 bases between.

The chain links TRBV29-1 to TRBJ1-2, with D maybe TRBD1 (5 bases). The CDR3 has 13 amino acids. Trimming took off 6 bases at V and 6 bases at J, with 17 bases between the two ends. Per germline, CDR1 SQVTM and CDR2 ANQGSEA. In DNA, the CDR3 is TGCAGCGTAGGGGCGCCGGGATTGGATGGCTACACCTTC. It codes for CSVGAPGLDGYTF.

This sequence joins TRBV6-5 and TRBJ2-5; D remains ambiguous. V dropped 0 bases and J dropped 5 bases, with 10 bases sitting between them. This CDR3 is 14 amino acids long. In germline, CDR1 is MNHEY, CDR2 SVGAGI. The CDR3 spells CASSYSPIRETQYF. CDR3 DNA sequence: TGTGCCAGCAGTTACTCGCCCATACGGGAGACCCAGTACTTC.

The chain combines TRBV5-1 with TRBJ2-5; a possible D gene is TRBD2 (6 bases). Gene TRBJ2-7 matches the end of the DNA better, so the J call may be wrong. The germline V gene has CDR1 SGHRS and CDR2 YFSETQ. The CDR3 has 14 amino acids. CDR3 sequence reads: CASSSGGEAYEQYF. The CDR3 coding sequence is TGCGCCAGCAGTTCCGGGGGTGAAGCCTACGAGCAGTACTTC.

DNA for the CDR3: TGCAGTGCTGATAGCGGGGTCGATGAGCAGTTCTTC. It is translated as CSADSGVDEQFF. V gene TRBV20-1 combines with J gene TRBJ2-1; 8 bases line up with TRBD2. This CDR3 spans 12 amino acids. Germline V gene sequence: CDR1 DFQATT, CDR2 SNEGSKA (reference sequence). Unmatched junction bases numbered 5, after V lost 5 bases and J lost 8 bases.

The rearrangement links TRBV7-9 to TRBJ2-4; no clear D. CDR3 length: 15 amino acids. V gave up 0 bases and J gave up 0 bases, with 6 bases separating them. Germline CDR1 SEHNR, CDR2 FQNEAQ (reference sequence). The CDR3 sequence: CASSLAPEAKNIQYF. In DNA, the CDR3 is TGTGCCAGCAGCTTAGCTCCGGAAGCCAAAAACATTCAGTACTTC.

The chain links TRBV12-5 to TRBJ2-4; 8 positions agree with TRBD2. The DNA end is a closer match to TRBJ2-7, so the J assignment may be wrong. The germline V gene encodes CDR1 LGHNT and CDR2 FRNRAP. CDR3 length: 15 residues. CDR3 residues: CASALGLARNYEQYF. CDR3 sequence (DNA): TGTGCTAGTGCCCTCGGACTAGCCCGCAACTACGAGCAGTACTTC.

This chain joins TRBV7-8 and TRBJ1-5, with a possible D match to TRBD1 (6 bases). The CDR3 extends over 13 amino acids. With 5 bases removed from V and 11 bases from J, the gap between germline ends came to 16 bases. In germline, CDR1 is SGHVS, CDR2 FQNEAQ. The CDR3 here is CASSPTGRKAQHF. The CDR3 nucleotides read TGTGCCAGCAGCCCCACAGGGCGAAAAGCCCAGCATTTT. Complete variable domain (other parts from reference TRBV7-8 and TRBJ1-5): GAGVSQSPRYKVAKRGQDVALRCDPISGHVSLFWYQQALGQGPEFLTYFQNEAQLDKSGLPSDRFFAERPEGSVSTLKIQRTQQEDSAVYLCASSPTGRKAQHFGDGTRLSIL.

This sequence joins TRBV7-2 and TRBJ1-1; D gene ambiguous. Looked up from germline, CDR1 is SGHTA and CDR2 is FQGNSA. This CDR3 contains 14 residues. Trimming pared 5 bases from V and 0 bases from J, leaving 10 bases between. CDR3 nucleotide sequence: TGTGCCAGCAGCCGCAGACGGATGAACACTGAAGCTTTCTTT. Its translation is CASSRRRMNTEAFF.

The rearrangement joins TRBV20-1 to TRBJ2-4; 8 bases match TRBD1. Trimming cost V 4 bases and J 8 bases; bases outside gene matches: 7. Germline assignment: CDR1 DFQATT and CDR2 SNEGSKA (reference sequence). The CDR3 contains 13 residues. CDR3 protein: CSATQGATDIQYF. CDR3 coding DNA: TGCAGTGCTACCCAGGGGGCAACTGACATTCAGTACTTC.

This clonotype was observed a handful of times. This chain joins TRBV7-3 and TRBJ2-5; 7 positions match TRBD2. CDR3 length: 13 residues. The germline CDR1 and CDR2 sequences are SGHTA and FQGTGA. V shed 5 bases and J 5 bases; nucleotides not matched to a gene: 5. In DNA, the CDR3 is TGTGCCAGCAGCACCTCAGCGGGGGAGACCCAGTACTTC. Translated, it gives CASSTSAGETQYF.

The V call is TRBV25-1, the J call TRBJ2-3; D call uncertain. V lost 6 bases to trimming and J lost 1 base, with 14 bases between them. The CDR3 loop spans 15 amino acids. CDR1 and CDR2 from the germline V gene are MGHDK and SYGVNS. DNA for the CDR3: TGTGCCAGCAGCCCGGTGCGGAAGGGCACAGATACGCAGTATTTT. Its translation: CASSPVRKGTDTQYF.

This sequence joins TRBV7-2 and TRBJ2-4, with 12 bases aligning to TRBD2. Per germline, CDR1 SGHTA and CDR2 FQGNSA. The CDR3 spans 16 residues. The J segment lost 7 bases and the V segment lost 3 bases, leaving 7 bases of the junction unmatched. The CDR3: CASSFRLAGGTNIQYF. The CDR3 nucleotides are TGTGCCAGCAGCTTCAGGCTAGCGGGGGGGACGAACATTCAGTACTTC.

This clonotype was found once. The V and J genes are TRBV27 and TRBJ2-1, with D possibly TRBD2 on 5 matching bases. Trimming took 5 bases from V and 10 from J, leaving 12 bases between them. Germline CDR1 is MNHEY and CDR2 is SMNVEV (reference sequence). The length of the CDR3 is 12 residues. The CDR3 nucleotides are TGTGCCAGCAGTCCCGTCAGAGGGGAGCAGTTCTTC. This sequence encodes CASSPVRGEQFF.

This chain joins TRBV12-3 or TRBV12-4 and TRBJ2-7; D is ambiguous. V lost 5 bases, J lost 2 bases, and 10 bases lay in between. This CDR3 is built from 13 residues. The CDR3 here is CASSAEVTYEQYF. For the CDR3, the DNA is TGTGCCAGCAGTGCAGAGGTAACCTACGAGCAGTACTTC.